This passage covers 27 T cell receptor beta chains from one sample sequenced in a study of metastatic and nonmetastatic thyroid tumors. With MiXCR, TCRdb called clones anew from the PCR reads. In the table there are 43,000 or so clones, approximately 15% of which are singletons. Every patient was untreated before thyroid surgery. Sequencing used blood. The receptor set was obtained from a female donor with papillary thyroid cancer or a benign thyroid nodule (not recorded which). Some clones in this sample may be carry-over from other donors' samples.

The V call is TRBV6-1, the J call TRBJ1-1, with D maybe TRBD1 (5 bases). Trimming removed 5 bases from V and 1 base from J, with 8 bases in between. Per germline, CDR1 MNHNS and CDR2 SASEGT. The CDR3 is made up of 13 amino acids. The CDR3 coding sequence is TGTGCCAGCAGTAGGGGTGGGAACACTGAAGCTTTCTTT. This translates into CASSRGGNTEAFF.

The sample holds many counts of this clone. The chain couples TRBV12-3 or TRBV12-4 to TRBJ1-1; D is uncertain. The CDR3 runs 16 residues. Trimming took off 4 bases at V and 1 base at J, with 16 bases between the two ends. The CDR3 DNA is TGTGCCAGCAGTTCCACCCTAGACCTCCCGAACACTGAAGCTTTCTTT. Its translation is CASSSTLDLPNTEAFF.

The chain couples TRBV6-1 to TRBJ1-5; D unclear. Germline CDR1 is MNHNS and CDR2 is SASEGT. Deletions cut 3 bases from V and 11 bases from J, with 20 bases between. CDR3 length equals 15 residues. DNA of the CDR3: TGTGCCAGCAGTGATTCCGACGGGTTATATCACGCCCAGCATTTT. This sequence encodes CASSDSDGLYHAQHF.

This chain uses TRBV6-1 with TRBJ2-3, with TRBD1 as a possible D gene (5 bases). V lost 11 bases and J lost 2, with 20 bases in between. CDR1 is MNHNS, CDR2 SASEGT, per germline. The CDR3 runs to 15 residues. CDR3 DNA: TGTGCCTTATCCAGGGCCCCAATGCTCACAGATACGCAGTATTTT. This encodes CALSRAPMLTDTQYF.

There are many counts of this clone. This chain connects TRBV19 to TRBJ2-2; 7 bases align to TRBD2. The J segment lost 0 bases and the V segment lost 7 bases, leaving 11 bases of the junction unmatched. This CDR3 contains 17 residues. From germline, CDR1 is LNHDA and CDR2 SQIVND (reference sequence). In nucleotides, the CDR3 is TGTGCCAGTATCGGGTTGATGGGAGGGACGAACACCGGGGAGCTGTTTTTT. It yields the protein CASIGLMGGTNTGELFF.

With regard to this clone: The CDR3 end shows no conserved phenylalanine or tryptophan, and so a read error is likely. No DNA is shown, since the ends of the CDR3 on it are uncertain; the CDR3 is the one TCRdb lists. The chain recombines TRBV6-2 or TRBV6-3 with TRBJ2-3; the D call in the table, TRBD2, was not verified against the DNA. The CDR3 sequence runs 16 residues, both termini included. Germline-derived CDR1 and CDR2 are MNHEY and SVGEGT. CDR3 region: CASTPGGRGGTDTQNN.

The chain combines TRBV12-3 or TRBV12-4 with TRBJ2-7; 8 bases match TRBD1. V shed 1 base, J shed 4 bases, and the junction held 3 bases outside the gene matches. This CDR3 contains 14 residues. CDR3 DNA sequence: TGTGCCAGCAGTTTAGAAACAGGGGGTTACGAGCAGTACTTC. Translation: CASSLETGGYEQYF.

This clone was seen only a few times. A much larger clone lies a single base off, so this may be a read error. The rearrangement joins TRBV3-1 to TRBJ2-7; the D call may be TRBD1 or TRBD2 (6 bases each). This CDR3 has 15 amino acids. The germline V and J ends were trimmed by 4 bases and 1 base, with 14 bases remaining between them. Germline CDR1 is LGHDT and CDR2 is YNNKEL (reference sequence). CDR3 nucleotide sequence: TGTGCCAGCAGCCCGCGGGGCAGGGGATCCTACGAGCAGTACTTC. Its translation is CASSPRGRGSYEQYF.

The chain uses TRBV18 and TRBJ1-1; perhaps TRBD1 as D (5 bases). V was cut by 1 base and J by 1 base, with 10 bases left in between. The CDR3 is made up of 15 amino acids. Germline V gives CDR1 KGHSH, CDR2 LQKENI. Here the CDR3 reads CASSPRRDGNTEAFF. The CDR3 DNA reads as TGTGCCAGCTCACCACGCAGGGACGGGAACACTGAAGCTTTCTTT.

This clone was seen more than once but under ten times. Possible read error: a much larger clone is one base away. The chain combines TRBV9 with TRBJ2-7, with D possibly matching TRBD2 (6 bases). The CDR3 consists of 16 residues. Looked up from germline, CDR1 is SGDLS and CDR2 is YYNGEE. CDR3 sequence reads: CANSVGSGLSTYEQYF. The CDR3 DNA sequence: TGTGCCAACAGCGTAGGTAGCGGTTTAAGCACCTACGAGCAGTACTTC.

This clone has at least ten counts. A read error may account for a junction end that differs from germline. This sample includes further DNA sequences coding for the same CDR3. The chain has TRBV6-4 and TRBJ2-2; 7 positions agree with TRBD1. The CDR3 is made up of 13 amino acids. CDR1 is MRHNA, CDR2 SNTAGT, per germline. CDR3: CASSAQGTGELFF. The CDR3 nucleotides are TGTGCTAGCAGTGCACAGGGGACCGGGGAGCTGTTTTTT.

In its sample, this clone was seen a few times. A read error may be the cause here, since a much bigger clone is one base away. CDR3 amino acids: CASSVNRLQETQYF. The DNA for the CDR3 is TGTGCCAGCAGCGTAAACAGGCTACAAGAGACCCAGTACTTC. The chain recombines TRBV7-2 with TRBJ2-5; D possibly corresponds to TRBD1 (5 bases). Germline CDR1 SGHTA, CDR2 FQGNSA. Trimming left V 5 bases short and J 2 bases short, with 12 bases between. This CDR3 spans 14 amino acids.

Of note for this clone: One end of the junction varies from germline; a read error may be responsible. The chain carries TRBV6-1 and TRBJ2-2, with D possibly matching TRBD2 (5 bases). The length of the CDR3 is 12 residues. CDR1 MNHNS and CDR2 SASEGT come from the germline V gene. The CDR3 sequence: CASILVTGELFF. Here the CDR3 DNA reads TGTGCCAGCATCCTCGTAACCGGGGAACTGTTTTTT.

This clone was found many times. This chain connects TRBV2 to TRBJ2-7; 9 bases agree with TRBD2. Germline trimming cut 4 bases from V and 7 bases from J; bases unmatched to any gene: 5. This CDR3 is built from 13 residues. CDR1 is SNHLY, CDR2 FYNNEI, per germline. The CDR3 protein is CASSVGLAREQYF. DNA for the CDR3: TGTGCCAGCAGTGTTGGACTAGCGCGGGAGCAGTACTTC.

This clone came up a few times. The CDR3 DNA reads TGTGCCACTCAAAACGGAGACAGGGGGCTCACAGATACGCAGTATTTT. This translates into CATQNGDRGLTDTQYF. The V gene is TRBV10-3, the J gene TRBJ2-3; 10 positions match TRBD1. The CDR3 contains 16 residues. Per germline, CDR1 ENHRY and CDR2 SYGVKD. V shed 10 bases and J 2 bases; nucleotides not matched to a gene: 12.

This clone was seen repeatedly, ten times or more. The chain combines TRBV5-1 with TRBJ2-1; a possible D gene is TRBD1 (6 bases). The CDR3 has 15 residues. The germline CDR1 and CDR2 sequences are SGHRS and YFSETQ. Trimming cost V 7 bases and J 0 bases, with 14 bases left between them. CDR3 nucleotides: TGCGCCAGCGGGATTCAGGGGAGCTCCTACAATGAGCAGTTCTTC. Encoded protein: CASGIQGSSYNEQFF.

This clone appeared many times. This rearrangement joins TRBV4-2 to TRBJ2-3; the match to TRBD1 covers 8 bases. This CDR3 spans 16 amino acids. Germline V gene data show CDR1 as LGHNA and CDR2 as YNFKEQ. V dropped 0 bases and J dropped 4; count of bases not matched to a gene: 6. The CDR3 nucleotides are TGTGCCAGCAGCCAAGATATCGGGACAGGTTCAGATACGCAGTATTTT. Protein: CASSQDIGTGSDTQYF.

In its sample, this clone was seen many times. The chain recombines TRBV14 with TRBJ2-7, with 8 nucleotides matching TRBD2. J gave up 2 bases and V 1 base, and 1 base lay outside the gene matches. This CDR3 has 14 residues. CDR1 SGHDN and CDR2 FVKESK come from the germline V gene. CDR3 bases: TGTGCCAGCAGCCAAGTAGCGGGACCCTACGAGCAGTACTTC. Translating gives CASSQVAGPYEQYF.

This clone was counted at least ten times. A clone one base away is much larger, so this may be a read error. The chain has TRBV10-3 and TRBJ2-2; TRBD2 might be the D (6 bases). This CDR3 has 14 amino acids. CDR1 and CDR2 (germline): ENHRY, SYGVKD. The chain's CDR3 is CAIRASENTGGLFF. CDR3 DNA: TGTGCCATCAGAGCTAGCGAGAACACCGGGGGGCTGTTTTTT.

This clone was seen at least ten times. The V call is TRBV12-3 or TRBV12-4, the J call TRBJ1-3; no firm D call. The V gene lost 7 bases and the J gene lost 0 bases, with 10 bases spanning the gap. The CDR3 loop spans 14 amino acids. The CDR3 region has the DNA TGTGCCAGCAAGGAGGCAAGCTCTGGAAACACCATATATTTT. It yields the protein CASKEASSGNTIYF.

The chain has TRBV19 and TRBJ2-2; 7 bases line up with TRBD1. CDR1 LNHDA and CDR2 SQIVND come from the germline V gene (reference sequence). This CDR3 has 15 residues. Trimming removed 4 bases from V and 4 bases from J; junction bases left unmatched: 6. CDR3 nucleotide sequence: TGTGCCAGTAGTACCAGACAGGGTGGCACCGGGGAGCTGTTTTTT. This encodes CASSTRQGGTGELFF.

The chain uses TRBV3-1 and TRBJ2-7; 10 bases are a match to TRBD1. This CDR3 has 16 amino acids. The V gene end was trimmed by 4 bases and the J gene end by 3 bases; junction bases not matched to a gene: 9. The germline V gene encodes CDR1 LGHDT and CDR2 YNNKEL (reference sequence). The CDR3 DNA reads TGTGCCAGCAGCCGAGAGACAGGGGGCGGACTCTACGAGCAGTACTTC. Protein product: CASSRETGGGLYEQYF.

Ten or more counts support this clone. A much larger clone differs from this one at a single base, so this may be a read error. This rearrangement joins TRBV2 to TRBJ2-2; D is uncertain. The CDR3 length is 12 residues. CDR1 and CDR2 (germline): SNHLY, FYNNEI. Here the CDR3 DNA reads TGTGCCAGCGGTGAAGAGTACGGGGAGCTGTTTTTT. This gives the protein CASGEEYGELFF.

This clone was seen a handful of times. The junction shows a germline mismatch at one end, possibly a read error. V and J are TRBV12-5 and TRBJ2-7; 8 nucleotides line up with TRBD1. The germline CDR1 and CDR2 sequences are LGHNT and FRNRAP. The CDR3 sequence is 14 residues long. The chain's CDR3 is CSSGPGQVAGEQYF. The CDR3, as DNA: TGTTCTAGTGGCCCGGGACAGGTGGCCGGAGAGCAGTACTTC.

This clone was observed many times. V usage is TRBV11-3 and J usage is TRBJ2-3; 7 nucleotides line up with TRBD2. Per the germline V gene, CDR1 is SGHNT and CDR2 is YENEEA. V dropped 7 bases and J dropped 6; count of bases not matched to a gene: 10. This CDR3 spans 14 amino acids. CDR3: CASMLAEGADTQYF. For the CDR3, the DNA is TGTGCCAGCATGCTAGCGGAGGGAGCGGATACGCAGTATTTT.

Only a few counts were recorded for this clone. The J gene is TRBJ1-4, the V gene TRBV7-9; 8 bases match TRBD1. In germline, CDR1 is SEHNR, CDR2 FQNEAQ (reference sequence). The CDR3 has 15 residues. The ends lost 5 bases at V and 4 bases at J; junction bases unmatched: 6. The CDR3 DNA reads as TGTGCCAGCAGCGCGGGACAGGCCTATAATGAAAAACTGTTTTTT. Its translation is CASSAGQAYNEKLFF.

V usage is TRBV12-3 or TRBV12-4 and J usage is TRBJ1-1; 9 bases are a match to TRBD1. V shed 4 bases and J 5 bases; nucleotides not matched to a gene: 8. This CDR3 region has 15 residues. The CDR3 here is CASSYPGTGITEAFF. The DNA of the CDR3 is TGTGCCAGCAGTTACCCCGGGACAGGGATAACTGAAGCTTTCTTT.